This TCR beta chain was sequenced during a study of shared clonotypes between healthy human individuals. Every contributor of samples was a Caucasian grown-up residing in Nashville, Tennessee. A split of CD4+ cells into CD45RA+ naive and CD45RA-negative memory subsets was performed. Study results and limitations: The study drew on few donors, limiting represented genetic and exposure-history diversity.

Deep-level assay runs were performed. Generated by immunoSEQ multiplex PCR, the TCRdb table keeps only in-frame clones and is missing some. The table lists about 2 million clones, 95% of them singletons. As regards this clone: As yet, its antigen is unknown.

The sequenced material came from naive CD4+ T cells sorted from blood. The subset is: CD45RA+ positively selected. This TCR was recovered from a man in his late teens or twenties in good health.

The CDR3 DNA reads TGTGCCAGCAGCCGTACGGGACAGGGGACCTACGAGCAGTACTTC. Translating gives CASSRTGQGTYEQYF. V gene TRBV5-4 combines with J gene TRBJ2-7; 10 nucleotides align to TRBD1. Germline V gene sequence: CDR1 SGHNT, CDR2 YYREEE (reference sequence). This CDR3 spans 15 amino acids. Germline trimming cut 4 bases from V and 2 bases from J; bases unmatched to any gene: 6.